The next 19 T cell receptor beta chains were all read from a single sample in a study of blood T cells in healthy people across ages. Primers used in a second PCR of about 6 to 11 cycles were a sample-barcoded 5' primer and a J-beta primer mix. MiXCR was run by TCRdb on the 5' RACE reads, yielding one entry per CDR3 protein. This sample has over 1,500,000 distinct CDR3 sequences; around 50% occur once, and the top ten carry about 2.1%. The sequencing sample was made of blood. The receptors come from a woman aged 40-49 years in good health.

The rearrangement links TRBV6-6 to TRBJ2-4; D is possibly TRBD2 (5 bases). The tail of the sequence fits TRBJ2-5 better, so the J call may be wrong. Germline-derived CDR1 and CDR2 are MNHNY and SVGAGI (reference sequence). The CDR3 runs 17 residues. This CDR3 reads CASSYSGTGRLQETQYF. CDR3 DNA sequence: TGTGCCAGCAGTTACTCAGGCACGGGGAGATTACAAGAGACCCAGTACTTC.

This chain connects TRBV2 to TRBJ1-2; 10 bases are a match to TRBD1. Germline CDR1 and CDR2: SNHLY and FYNNEI. Germline trimming cut 8 bases from V and 1 base from J; bases unmatched to any gene: 4. The CDR3 covers 14 residues. The CDR3 DNA reads as TGTGCCAGCCGGGGGACAGGGGATAACTATGGCTACACCTTC. The encoded protein is CASRGTGDNYGYTF.

As DNA, the CDR3 is TGCAGCGTTGGGGCCGCGGCAGGAGAAGAGACCCAGTACTTC. Its protein is CSVGAAAGEETQYF. The chain employs TRBV29-1 and TRBJ2-5; D call uncertain. The V and J ends lost 4 bases and 3 bases respectively, with 15 bases between them. There are 14 residues in the CDR3. The germline V gene has CDR1 SQVTM and CDR2 ANQGSEA.

The chain links TRBV27 to TRBJ1-6; 8 bases agree with TRBD1. J was trimmed by 6 bases and V by 2 bases; bases with no gene match: 6. The CDR3 spans 16 residues. Germline loops: CDR1 MNHEY, CDR2 SMNVEV (reference sequence). The CDR3: CASSLGTGAINSPLHF. CDR3 nucleotide sequence: TGTGCCAGCAGTTTAGGGACAGGCGCGATTAATTCACCCCTCCACTTT.

This chain uses TRBV7-9 with TRBJ1-4, with 9 bases lining up with TRBD1. The germline V gene encodes CDR1 SEHNR and CDR2 FQNEAQ (reference sequence). The CDR3 is made up of 17 amino acids. With 2 bases clipped from V and 0 bases from J, the junction kept 4 bases outside the gene matches. CDR3 nucleotides: TGTGCCAGCAGCTTACCGGGACAGGGAGCAACTAATGAAAAACTGTTTTTT. This gives the protein CASSLPGQGATNEKLFF.

This clonotype was picked up a small number of times. The J gene is TRBJ1-2, the V gene TRBV14; D gene uncertain. Per the germline V gene, CDR1 is SGHDN and CDR2 is FVKESK. CDR3 length: 12 residues. V lost 1 base to trimming and J lost 8 bases, with 8 bases between them. CDR3 sequence: CASSQGRGGYTF. The CDR3 DNA is TGTGCCAGCAGCCAAGGGCGAGGGGGCTACACCTTC.

The CDR3 is CASSQWAEESTDTQYF. In DNA form, the CDR3 reads TGCGCCAGCAGCCAGTGGGCCGAAGAAAGCACAGATACGCAGTATTTT. The chain couples TRBV4-3 to TRBJ2-3, with no clear D. CDR1 and CDR2 from the germline V gene are LGHNA and YSLEER. The CDR3 runs 16 residues. The V and J ends lost 3 bases and 0 bases respectively, with 13 bases between them.

CDR3 loop: CASSPWTSRRETQYF. DNA of the CDR3: TGTGCCAGCAGTCCGTGGACTAGCCGAAGGGAGACCCAGTACTTC. The chain is built from TRBV27 and TRBJ2-5; 8 nucleotides agree with TRBD2. Germline CDR1 reads MNHEY; CDR2 reads SMNVEV (reference sequence). This CDR3 contains 15 residues. The V segment lost 5 bases and the J segment 5 bases; nucleotides outside the gene matches: 10.

The genes are TRBV27 and TRBJ1-2; maybe TRBD1 (5 bases). The length of the CDR3 is 15 residues. Germline lookup yields CDR1 MNHEY and CDR2 SMNVEV (reference sequence). V lost 6 bases and J 0 bases, leaving 14 bases between the germline ends. CDR3 region: CASRPDRNTNYGYTF. Written as DNA, the CDR3 is TGTGCCAGCAGACCAGACAGAAATACTAACTATGGCTACACCTTC.

This chain joins TRBV6-1 and TRBJ1-5; a possible D gene is TRBD1 (6 bases). This CDR3 has 15 amino acids. Per germline, CDR1 MNHNS and CDR2 SASEGT. The ends were cut back, 5 bases at V and 6 bases at J, with 17 bases in the middle. CDR3 nucleotide sequence: TGTGCCAGCAGTCCGTCGGCAGGGGCCCGTCAGCCCCAGCATTTT. This gives the protein CASSPSAGARQPQHF.

The chain links TRBV7-8 to TRBJ2-3; 13 bases match TRBD2. The CDR3 is made up of 17 amino acids. The V gene end was trimmed by 5 bases and the J gene end by 2 bases; junction bases not matched to a gene: 7. Germline loops: CDR1 SGHVS, CDR2 FQNEAQ. The CDR3 is CASSIRLAGGPTDTQYF. The CDR3 DNA reads as TGTGCCAGCAGCATCCGACTAGCGGGGGGACCCACAGATACGCAGTATTTT.

This clonotype was counted only a few times. The chain links TRBV20-1 to TRBJ1-4; D not certain. The germline V gene has CDR1 DFQATT and CDR2 SNEGSKA (reference sequence). The CDR3 is made up of 12 amino acids. Trimming took off 7 bases at V and 5 bases at J, with 11 bases between the two ends. The CDR3 region has the DNA TGCAGTGTGGACGGACCAAATGAAAAACTGTTTTTT. Translation: CSVDGPNEKLFF.

The chain uses TRBV20-1 and TRBJ1-6; tentatively, D is TRBD1 (6 bases). CDR1 DFQATT and CDR2 SNEGSKA come from the germline V gene (reference sequence). V was pared by 7 bases and J by 7 bases, with 17 bases between. This CDR3 spans 14 amino acids. CDR3 coding DNA: TGCAGTGTAGATCGGGGGGCAGGGAATTCACCCCTCCACTTT. Its translation: CSVDRGAGNSPLHF.

This clonotype was recorded a few times. This chain joins TRBV4-3 and TRBJ2-3, with D perhaps matching TRBD2 (5 bases). V gave up 1 base and J gave up 5 bases, with 19 bases separating them. CDR3 length equals 17 residues. The germline gives CDR1 LGHNA, CDR2 YSLEER. DNA of the CDR3: TGCGCCAGCAGCCAAGGGTTCGGGGTTTTCGTGGAAGATACGCAGTATTTT. Protein: CASSQGFGVFVEDTQYF.

In its sample, this clonotype was seen a few times. The genes are TRBV4-1 and TRBJ2-7, with D hard to call. This CDR3 has 18 residues. In germline, CDR1 is MGHRA, CDR2 YSYEKL. V lost 0 bases to trimming and J lost 2 bases, with 20 bases between them. Here the CDR3 reads CASSQDTRSGFQPYEQYF. CDR3 nucleotide sequence: TGCGCCAGCAGCCAAGATACCCGTTCTGGATTTCAGCCCTACGAGCAGTACTTC.

The V and J genes are TRBV6-2 or TRBV6-3 and TRBJ2-4; 9 bases agree with TRBD1. The germline V gene encodes CDR1 MNHEY and CDR2 SVGEGT. The CDR3 consists of 15 residues. V gave up 5 bases and J gave up 6 bases; unmatched junction bases: 8. The CDR3 DNA reads as TGTGCCAGCAGTACGGCTGGGGGACAGGGAAACATTCAGTACTTC. Translation: CASSTAGGQGNIQYF.

This clonotype was counted once. This chain links TRBV19 with TRBJ2-1; 9 nucleotides line up with TRBD2. The V gene end was trimmed by 3 bases and the J gene end by 7 bases; junction bases not matched to a gene: 7. CDR1 LNHDA and CDR2 SQIVND come from the germline V gene (reference sequence). CDR3 length: 15 residues. The CDR3: CASSIGAGGRNEQFF. Here the CDR3 DNA reads TGTGCCAGTAGTATCGGGGCGGGGGGGCGGAATGAGCAGTTCTTC.

The chain has TRBV2 and TRBJ2-5, with TRBD2 identical over 9 bases. The CDR3 sequence is 15 residues long. Germline V lookup: CDR1 SNHLY, CDR2 FYNNEI. Trimming took 2 bases from V and 8 from J; bases not matched to a gene: 9. CDR3 sequence: CASSESRLAGLTQYF. In DNA form, the CDR3 reads TGTGCCAGCAGTGAAAGCCGGCTAGCGGGGTTAACCCAGTACTTC.

This chain connects TRBV4-3 to TRBJ2-7; perhaps TRBD1 as D (5 bases). This CDR3 has 16 amino acids. Germline V CDR1 and CDR2: LGHNA, YSLEER. Trimming stripped 3 bases from V and 0 bases from J, with 15 bases between. The CDR3 sequence: CASSHGSGQLSYEQYF. The CDR3 DNA reads TGCGCCAGCAGCCACGGGTCAGGACAACTCTCCTACGAGCAGTACTTC.